What follows describes a single TCR beta chain. This clonotype was observed a few times. There is no known antigen for this receptor. There are no base qualities to consult, and no much larger clone falls within one base. Sequencing was performed on an Illumina HiSeq 2500. TCR beta libraries were prepared by quantitative 5'-RACE with molecular barcodes. The original methods were these. To identify disease-linked TCR variants, a new computational method was used, one built on a probabilistic model of VDJ rearrangement. TCRdb trimmed the raw reads at Q25, called clones with MiXCR and kept productive beta chains. Under each unique CDR3 protein, matching rows form one entry showing the most common genes and DNA. TCRdb, not the original authors, processed these V and J calls. The sample profile shows about 260,000 distinct CDR3 sequences; 20% to 30% of them were found once. Clones ranked in the top ten supply approximately 0.61% of the sample.

This record belongs to a study of CD8 T cells in ankylosing spondylitis (dated by TCRdb to 2017 to 2019). For the wider study: To find TCR variants linked to disease, the study profiled T cell receptor beta repertoires in ankylosing spondylitis patients and healthy donors. The full study cohort comprised 25 ankylosing spondylitis patients and some 100 healthy donors. Peripheral blood was sampled, and synovial fluid was also collected from ankylosing spondylitis patients.

Overall study outcomes, separate from this receptor: A TCR beta motif made up of seven or eight highly homologous amino acid variants appeared to be characteristic of blood from ankylosing spondylitis patients. The disease-linked clones were reported as significantly enriched in matched synovial fluid samples from ankylosing spondylitis patients. Some motif variants were previously reported in synovial fluid and blood of reactive arthritis patients, suggesting common disease-initiation mechanisms. In peripheral blood, the disease-linked clones were found at relatively low frequencies and had a CD8+ phenotype.

The TCR sequence derives from a male donor with ankylosing spondylitis or in good health (not recorded which). Sample: blood, either unsorted or a sorted T cell fraction (not recorded which).

In nucleotides, the sequence is TGTGCCAGCAGTTACCCGGGACGGTCCTCCTACGAGCAGTACTTC. Its protein reads: CASSYPGRSSYEQYF. The V gene is TRBV6-5 and the J gene is TRBJ2-7; the D gene is perhaps TRBD1 or TRBD2, each of them matching over 5 bases. The germline V gene sets CDR1 to MNHEY and CDR2 to SVGAGI. The CDR3 covers 15 residues, taking in both the cysteine and the phenylalanine. CDR3 DNA is the only sequence kept; it has 45 bases, read in frame from the first base. V and J are truncated by 2 bases and 0 bases respectively, leaving an intervening sequence of 11 bases.